This is a list of T cell receptor beta chains from one sample in a study of regulatory T cells in long-lasting Graves disease. Each CDR3 protein is one row after TCRdb ran MiXCR on the multiplex PCR reads. The repertoire holds about 400,000 distinct CDR3 sequences, 20% to 25% seen once, with around 21% in the top ten. Sequences were derived from peripheral blood mononuclear cells (PBMCs), sampled when the disease was refractory, from a patient treated with antithyroid drugs. The receptors here all came from a female donor with Graves disease. Both conserved end residues are part of each CDR3. The D gene is left open where the match is weak. Only part of the rows carry a size: once, few, many, or a class if the clone is expanded.

-	TRBV7-2	TRBJ2-6	-	CASSQPHRGANVLTF	TGTGCCAGCAGCCAACCGCACCGTGGGGCCAACGTCCTGACTTTC
few	TRBV12-5	TRBJ2-2	-	CASGLQAITTGELFF	TGTGCTAGTGGTTTGCAGGCCATCACCACCGGGGAGCTGTTTTTT
-	TRBV10-2	TRBJ1-2	-	CASSERTNTAGYTF	TGCGCCAGCAGTGAGCGGACAAACACCGCCGGCTACACCTTC
-	TRBV20-1	TRBJ2-7	-	CSADRGFSYEQYF	TGCAGTGCTGATAGGGGGTTTTCTTACGAGCAGTACTTC
many	TRBV28	TRBJ1-4	-	CASSLLGGKLFF	TGTGCCAGCAGTTTATTGGGCGGAAAACTGTTTTTT
many	TRBV28	TRBJ2-7	TRBD1	CASSLTDRGTYEQYF	TGTGCCAGCAGTTTAACGGACAGGGGGACCTACGAGCAGTACTTC
few	TRBV7-2	TRBJ2-7	-	CASSFPGGPEQYF	TGTGCCAGCAGCTTCCCGGGCGGCCCTGAGCAGTACTTC
-	TRBV7-9	TRBJ2-7	TRBD2	CASSGELADNYEQYF	TGTGCCAGCAGCGGGGAACTAGCGGACAACTACGAGCAGTACTTC
-	TRBV7-2	TRBJ2-5	-	CACWGREETQYF	TGTGCGTGCTGGGGACGGGAGGAGACCCAGTACTTC
many	TRBV6-1	TRBJ1-4	-	CASSVRAVNEKLFF	TGTGCCAGCAGTGTTAGGGCCGTTAATGAAAAACTGTTTTTT
-	TRBV20-1	TRBJ1-1	-	CSALGELSTEAFF	TGCAGTGCCCTTGGGGAACTGAGCACTGAAGCTTTCTTT
-	TRBV12-3/TRBV12-4	TRBJ2-5	-	CASKEPETQYF	TGTGCCAGCAAGGAGCCAGAGACCCAGTACTTC
-	TRBV7-2	TRBJ1-1	-	CASSLARPNTEAFF	TGTGCCAGCAGCTTAGCGCGACCAAACACTGAAGCTTTCTTT
-	TRBV18	TRBJ2-1	TRBD2	CASSLIAGVYNEQFF	TGTGCCAGCTCCCTAATCGCGGGAGTATACAATGAGCAGTTCTTC
few	TRBV5-1	TRBJ1-5	-	CASSLNTDQPQHF	TGCGCCAGCAGCTTGAACACCGATCAGCCCCAGCATTTT
many	TRBV7-3	TRBJ2-5	-	CASSFGSGETQYF	TGTGCCAGCAGCTTTGGGAGTGGGGAGACCCAGTACTTC
many	TRBV18	TRBJ1-2	-	CASSPLPDSPFLTF	TGTGCCAGCTCACCCCTCCCGGACAGCCCGTTTCTAACCTTC
many	TRBV2	TRBJ2-7	TRBD1	CASSGDSPLSEQYF	TGTGCCAGCAGTGGGGACAGTCCCCTTAGCGAGCAGTACTTC
-	TRBV30	TRBJ1-2	TRBD1	CAWDRGLFGYTF	TGTGCCTGGGACAGGGGGCTCTTTGGCTACACCTTC
-	TRBV27	TRBJ2-3	TRBD2	CASRLAPSTDTQYF	TGTGCCAGCCGACTAGCTCCAAGCACAGATACGCAGTATTTT
-	TRBV30	TRBJ1-1	-	CAWQRPGGTEAFF	TGTGCCTGGCAGAGACCCGGGGGCACTGAAGCTTTCTTT
many	TRBV7-9	TRBJ1-1	-	CASSLGEYAEAFF	TGTGCCAGCAGCTTAGGGGAGTACGCGGAAGCTTTCTTT
few	TRBV19	TRBJ1-1	-	CASLRGTEAFF	TGTGCCAGTCTCCGGGGCACTGAAGCTTTCTTT
-	TRBV14	TRBJ2-4	TRBD1	CASSQGDSNRGYIQYF	TGTGCCAGCAGCCAAGGGGATTCGAACAGGGGGTACATTCAGTACTTC
many	TRBV12-3/TRBV12-4	TRBJ2-5	TRBD1	CASSSLMGITGAETQYF	TGTGCCAGCAGTTCGCTTATGGGAATCACAGGGGCAGAGACCCAGTACTTC
many	TRBV6-4	TRBJ1-2	-	CASIPREGLGGYTF	TGTGCCAGCATCCCCCGTGAGGGGCTAGGGGGCTACACCTTC
-	TRBV4-3	TRBJ1-1	TRBD1	CASSQAGQGDTEAFF	TGCGCCAGCAGCCAAGCTGGACAGGGGGACACTGAAGCTTTCTTT
many	TRBV28	TRBJ1-5	-	CASSSSVRGSNQPQHF	TGTGCCAGCAGTTCCTCCGTACGGGGGAGCAATCAGCCCCAGCATTTT
many	TRBV11-3	TRBJ1-1	-	CASPRASNTEAFF	TGTGCCAGCCCCCGGGCCTCGAACACTGAAGCTTTCTTT
-	TRBV7-3	TRBJ1-3	-	CASSTTGTGNTIYF	TGTGCCAGCAGCACCACAGGGACTGGAAACACCATATATTTT